These 3 T cell receptor beta chains share one sample of origin, sequenced in a study of cytomegalovirus exposure and HLA in healthy donors. PCR employed 60 Vbeta and 13 Jbeta primers. Profiled with immunoSEQ multiplex PCR; TCRdb holds only in-frame clones, not every one. The sample holds over 100,000 clones; around 74% are singletons and the top ten take roughly 4.4%. Sequences were obtained from PBMCs. The receptor set was obtained from a man aged 30-40 years in good health and CMV-seropositive.

V gene TRBV27 combines with J gene TRBJ2-1, with TRBD2 matching 9 bases. Germline V gives CDR1 MNHEY, CDR2 SMNVEV (reference sequence). The CDR3 runs 17 residues. Trimming at V came to 0 bases and at J to 0 bases, leaving 3 bases not matched to a gene. The CDR3 nucleotides read TGTGCCAGCAGTTTATCCGCGGGGGGGCTCTCCTACAATGAGCAGTTCTTC. Translating it yields CASSLSAGGLSYNEQFF.

This clone ranks as medium-sized. The J gene is TRBJ1-6, the V gene TRBV5-4, with unresolved D. From germline, CDR1 is SGHNT and CDR2 YYREEE (reference sequence). This CDR3 comprises 12 residues. Trimming took 8 bases from V and 6 from J, leaving 9 bases between them. CDR3 protein: CASGGGNSPLHF. The CDR3 DNA reads as TGTGCCAGTGGAGGCGGTAATTCACCCCTCCACTTT.

The chain is built from TRBV28 and TRBJ2-2; D remains unclear. The germline V gene has CDR1 MDHEN and CDR2 SYDVKM. CDR3 length: 12 amino acids. The V gene lost 5 bases and the J gene lost 6 bases, with 7 bases spanning the gap. CDR3 coding DNA: TGTGCCAGCAGTATACTCGCCGGGGAGCTGTTTTTT. Translated, it gives CASSILAGELFF.